Listed here are 9 T cell receptor beta chains from one sample, sequenced in a study of post-analysis software for immune sequencing data (dated by TCRdb to between 2014 and 2017). Results the study describes overall, beyond this receptor: A handful of TRBV segments, including TRBV5-6, TRBV5-1 and TRBV20-1, were significantly more frequent in patients than controls.

No antigen is known for these receptors. The method behind the library was PCR. TCRdb names Illumina HiSeq 2500 as the instrument used. To reduce PCR and sequencing biases, unique molecular identifiers were incorporated into the TCR beta cDNA libraries. Using fastp at Q25 and MiXCR, TCRdb reprocessed the public reads and kept productive beta chains. Identical CDR3 protein sequences are pooled into one entry, listed with their most common genes and DNA. In all, the sample holds hundreds of thousands of distinct CDR3 sequences, and roughly 47% of those were seen once. Clones ranked in the top ten supply about 1.8% of the sample. Sequencing used blood. These receptor sequences come from a girl aged 5-17 years with multiple sclerosis.

The chain uses TRBV12-3 or TRBV12-4 and TRBJ1-5, with D uncertain. The CDR3 has 11 amino acids. With 1 base removed from V and 9 bases from J, the gap between germline ends came to 4 bases. The CDR3 loop reads CASSLGAPQHF. The CDR3 bases are TGTGCCAGCAGTTTAGGGGCGCCCCAGCATTTT.

The chain couples TRBV3-1 to TRBJ2-3; D not certain. The CDR3 is 12 amino acids. The germline gives CDR1 LGHDT, CDR2 YNNKEL (reference sequence). Trimming shortened V by 1 base and J by 13 bases, and 12 bases separated the two germline ends. The CDR3 is CASSQGGPKKYF. The CDR3 coding sequence is TGTGCCAGCAGCCAAGGTGGACCTAAGAAGTATTTT.

Only a few counts were recorded for this clonotype. The rearrangement uses TRBV4-1 and TRBJ2-5; no reliable D call. Trimming took off 0 bases at V and 4 bases at J, with 12 bases between the two ends. This CDR3 comprises 15 residues. CDR1 and CDR2 (germline): MGHRA, YSYEKL. In DNA form, the CDR3 reads TGCGCCAGCAGCCAAGAATCCGGAATTCGAGAGACCCAGTACTTC. It yields the protein CASSQESGIRETQYF.

J is TRBJ2-1 and V is TRBV27, with 7 positions matching TRBD2. The CDR3 is 14 amino acids. CDR1 is MNHEY and CDR2 is SMNVEV in the germline V gene (reference sequence). V lost 2 bases to trimming and J lost 6 bases; unmatched junction nucleotides: 4. The CDR3 nucleotides read TGTGCCAGCAGTTTAGGCGGGAGCGTCAATGAGCAGTTCTTC. Its translation is CASSLGGSVNEQFF.

This chain connects TRBV20-1 to TRBJ2-5; unclear D gene. The V end lost 8 bases, the J end lost 1 base, and 11 bases lay between the germline ends. This CDR3 has 12 residues. In germline, CDR1 is DFQATT, CDR2 SNEGSKA (reference sequence). CDR3 nucleotides: TGCAGTTTTTGGCGGAGCCAAGAGACCCAGTACTTC. Protein product: CSFWRSQETQYF.

This clonotype has a handful of counts. V gene TRBV10-2 combines with J gene TRBJ2-5; no firm D call. The CDR3 has 15 amino acids. Trimming shortened V by 2 bases and J by 1 base, and 11 bases separated the two germline ends. The germline gives CDR1 WSHSY, CDR2 SAAADI. The CDR3 bases are TGCGCCAGCAGTGAGCCTAGTACCTCCCAAGAGACCCAGTACTTC. This codes for CASSEPSTSQETQYF.

The chain couples TRBV14 to TRBJ1-1; D is unresolved. Trimming stripped 5 bases from V and 8 bases from J, with 15 bases between. From germline, CDR1 is SGHDN and CDR2 FVKESK. CDR3 length: 13 residues. The CDR3 bases are TGTGCCAGCAGCTCTATAGGTAGACACGAAGCTTTCTTT. The encoded protein is CASSSIGRHEAFF.

V usage is TRBV11-3 and J usage is TRBJ2-7; tentative D call: TRBD2 (5 bases). The germline gives CDR1 SGHNT, CDR2 YENEEA. This CDR3 has 14 residues. Trimming left V 4 bases short and J 7 bases short, with 17 bases between. The DNA of the CDR3 is TGTGCCAGCAGCTCACTCCGGGGAAATGGTGAGCAGTACTTC. This encodes CASSSLRGNGEQYF.

The V call is TRBV15, the J call TRBJ2-1; D is undetermined. Deletions cut 1 base from V and 0 bases from J, with 13 bases between. The CDR3 is 17 amino acids. Germline V lookup: CDR1 LNHNV, CDR2 YYDKDF (reference sequence). CDR3 sequence (DNA): TGTGCCACCAGCAGAGGGCCGGGCAGTAGCTCCTACAATGAGCAGTTCTTC. Amino acids: CATSRGPGSSSYNEQFF. The variable domain in full, completed from reference TRBV15 and TRBJ2-1, reads DAMVIQNPRYQVTQFGKPVTLSCSQTLNHNVMYWYQQKSSQAPKLLFHYYDKDFNNEADTPDNFQSRRPNTSFCFLDIRSPGLGDTAMYLCATSRGPGSSSYNEQFFGPGTRLTVL.